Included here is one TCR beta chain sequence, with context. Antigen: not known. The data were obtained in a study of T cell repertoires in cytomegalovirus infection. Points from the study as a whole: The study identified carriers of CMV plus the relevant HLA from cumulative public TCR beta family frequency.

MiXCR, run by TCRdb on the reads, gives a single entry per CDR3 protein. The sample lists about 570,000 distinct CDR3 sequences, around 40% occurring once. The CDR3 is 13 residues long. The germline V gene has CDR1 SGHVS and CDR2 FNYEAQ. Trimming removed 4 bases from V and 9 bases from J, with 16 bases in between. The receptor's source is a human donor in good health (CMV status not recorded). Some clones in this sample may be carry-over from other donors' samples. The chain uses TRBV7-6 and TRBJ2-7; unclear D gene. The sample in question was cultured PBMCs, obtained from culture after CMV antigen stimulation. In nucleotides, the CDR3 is TGTGCCAGCAGCTCCCGGATTTACCTGGGGCAGTACTTC. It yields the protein CASSSRIYLGQYF. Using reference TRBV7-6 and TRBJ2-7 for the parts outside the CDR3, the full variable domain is GAGVSQSPRYKVTKRGQDVALRCDPISGHVSLYWYRQALGQGPEFLTYFNYEAQQDKSGLPNDRFSAERPEGSISTLTIQRTEQRDSAMYRCASSSRIYLGQYFGPGTRLTVT.